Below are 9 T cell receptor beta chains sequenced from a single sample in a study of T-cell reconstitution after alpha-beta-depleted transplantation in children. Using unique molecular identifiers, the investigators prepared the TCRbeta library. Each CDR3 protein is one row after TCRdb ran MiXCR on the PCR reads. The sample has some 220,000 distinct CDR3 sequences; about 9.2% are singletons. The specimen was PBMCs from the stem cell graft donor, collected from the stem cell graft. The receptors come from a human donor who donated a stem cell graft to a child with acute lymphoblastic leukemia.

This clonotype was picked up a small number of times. CDR3 residues: CASSLRADLYGYTF. In nucleotides, the CDR3 is TGTGCCAGCAGTTTACGGGCAGACCTTTATGGCTACACCTTC. V usage is TRBV27 and J usage is TRBJ1-2; D not certain. V lost 2 bases and J lost 5, with 12 bases in between. Germline values: CDR1 MNHEY, CDR2 SMNVEV (reference sequence). The CDR3 totals 14 residues.

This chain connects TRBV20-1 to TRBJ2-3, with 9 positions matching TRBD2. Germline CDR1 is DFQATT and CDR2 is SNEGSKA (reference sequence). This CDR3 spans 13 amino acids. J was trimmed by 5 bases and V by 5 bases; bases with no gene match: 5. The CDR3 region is CSAWSSGVDTQYF. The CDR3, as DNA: TGCAGTGCTTGGTCTAGCGGGGTAGATACGCAGTATTTT.

Here the CDR3 reads CASSQAFSPDTEAFF. The CDR3 nucleotides read TGTGCCAGCAGCCAAGCTTTCAGCCCGGACACTGAAGCTTTCTTT. The chain carries TRBV3-1 and TRBJ1-1, with D uncertain. The CDR3 has 15 amino acids. The V gene lost 1 base and the J gene lost 3 bases, with 12 bases spanning the gap. CDR1 and CDR2 from the germline V gene are LGHDT and YNNKEL (reference sequence).

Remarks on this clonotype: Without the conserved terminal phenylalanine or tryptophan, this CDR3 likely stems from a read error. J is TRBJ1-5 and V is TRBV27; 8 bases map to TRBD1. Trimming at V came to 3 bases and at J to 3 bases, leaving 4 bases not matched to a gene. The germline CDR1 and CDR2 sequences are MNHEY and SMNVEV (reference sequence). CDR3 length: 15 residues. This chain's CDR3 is CASSLYQGANQPQHI. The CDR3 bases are TGTGCCAGCAGTTTGTATCAGGGGGCCAATCAGCCCCAGCATATT.

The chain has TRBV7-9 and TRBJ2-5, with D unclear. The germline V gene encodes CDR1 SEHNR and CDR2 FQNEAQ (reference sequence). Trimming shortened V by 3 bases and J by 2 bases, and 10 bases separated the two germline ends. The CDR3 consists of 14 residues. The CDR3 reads CASSLWPEQETQYF. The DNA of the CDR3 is TGTGCCAGCAGCTTGTGGCCGGAACAAGAGACCCAGTACTTC.

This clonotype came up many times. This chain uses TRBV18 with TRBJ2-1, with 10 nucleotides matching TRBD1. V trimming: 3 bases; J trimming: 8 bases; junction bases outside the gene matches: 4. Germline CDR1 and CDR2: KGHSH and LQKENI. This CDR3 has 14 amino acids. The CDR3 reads CASSPGQGRDEQFF. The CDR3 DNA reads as TGTGCCAGCTCACCGGGACAGGGGCGAGATGAGCAGTTCTTC.

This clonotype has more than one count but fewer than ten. The CDR3: CASSLVDSNYGYTF. DNA of the CDR3: TGTGCCAGCAGCTTAGTCGACAGTAACTATGGCTACACCTTC. This chain links TRBV7-2 with TRBJ1-2; tentatively, D is TRBD1 (5 bases). The CDR3 runs 14 residues. Trimming pared 1 base from V and 1 base from J, leaving 7 bases between. Germline loops: CDR1 SGHTA, CDR2 FQGNSA.

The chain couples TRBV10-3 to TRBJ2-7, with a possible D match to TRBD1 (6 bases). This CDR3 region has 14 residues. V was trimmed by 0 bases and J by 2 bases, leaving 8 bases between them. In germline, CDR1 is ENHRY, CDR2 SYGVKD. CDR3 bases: TGTGCCATCAGTGAGTCAACAGGGACCTACGAGCAGTACTTC. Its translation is CAISESTGTYEQYF.

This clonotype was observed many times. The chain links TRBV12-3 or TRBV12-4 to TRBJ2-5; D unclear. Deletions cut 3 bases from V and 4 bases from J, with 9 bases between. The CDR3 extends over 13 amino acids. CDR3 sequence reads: CASSLRGLETQYF. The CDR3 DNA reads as TGTGCCAGCAGTTTGCGTGGTCTAGAGACCCAGTACTTC.